This T cell receptor (beta chain) was captured by sequencing in a study of blood T cells in healthy people across ages. A second about 7 to 12 cycle PCR used barcoded and J-beta primers. TCRdb reanalysed the 5' RACE reads using MiXCR and keeps one entry per CDR3 protein. The sample consists of approximately 1,700,000 distinct CDR3 sequences, more than 35% of them appearing once. With regard to this clonotype: Its antigen remains unidentified. The junction shows a germline mismatch at one end, possibly a read error.

Per sample, extraction of total RNA gave at least 5 micrograms in every case. CDR1 and CDR2 (germline): LGHDT, YNNKEL (reference sequence). CDR3 size: 15 residues. Whole-study findings and limits: A strong correlation was found between TCR beta diversity and the percentage of naive T cells.

This clonotype originated in a human donor in good health. The source material was blood. The chain uses TRBV3-1 and TRBJ1-4; 8 bases fit TRBD1. CDR3 nucleotides: TGTGCCAGCAGACGTGGGACAGGAGTTAATGAAAAACGGTTTTTT. Protein sequence: CASRRGTGVNEKRFF.